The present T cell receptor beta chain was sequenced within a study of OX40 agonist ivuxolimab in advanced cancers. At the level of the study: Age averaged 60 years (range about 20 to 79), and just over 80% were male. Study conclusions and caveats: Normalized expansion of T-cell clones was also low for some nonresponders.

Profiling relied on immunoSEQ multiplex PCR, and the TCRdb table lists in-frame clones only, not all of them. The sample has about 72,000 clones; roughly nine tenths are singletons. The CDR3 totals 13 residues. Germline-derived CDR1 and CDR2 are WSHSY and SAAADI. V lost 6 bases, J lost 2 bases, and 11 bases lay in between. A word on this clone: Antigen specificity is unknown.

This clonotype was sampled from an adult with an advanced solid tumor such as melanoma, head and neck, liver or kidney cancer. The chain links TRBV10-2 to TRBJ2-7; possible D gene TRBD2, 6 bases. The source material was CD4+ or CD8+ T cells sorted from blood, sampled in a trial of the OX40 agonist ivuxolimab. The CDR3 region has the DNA TGCGCCAGCAGGATGACTAGTACCTACGAGCAGTACTTC. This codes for CASRMTSTYEQYF.